The 25 T cell receptor beta chains below come from one sample, sequenced in a study of blood T cell repertoires in COVID-19. Libraries were prepared by immunoSEQ multiplex PCR; TCRdb keeps only in-frame clonotypes and omits some of them. This table has 140,000 to 150,000 clones, around 90% appearing once. Sequenced sample: peripheral blood. All receptors derive from a human donor with COVID-19, enrolled during active disease. The donor label of this sample is uncertain.

This chain joins TRBV7-9 and TRBJ2-7, with D perhaps matching TRBD1 (6 bases). Germline V lookup: CDR1 SEHNR, CDR2 FQNEAQ (reference sequence). The CDR3 covers 14 residues. With 5 bases removed from V and 1 base from J, the gap between germline ends came to 12 bases. As DNA, the CDR3 is TGTGCCAGCAGCATTGGACAGAGGTCCTACGAGCAGTACTTC. Protein product: CASSIGQRSYEQYF. The whole variable domain, filled in from reference TRBV7-9 and TRBJ2-7, reads DTGVSQNPRHKITKRGQNVTFRCDPISEHNRLYWYRQTLGQGPEFLTYFQNEAQLEKSRLLSDRFSAERPKGSFSTLEIQRTEQGDSAMYLCASSIGQRSYEQYFGPGTRLTVT.

This sequence joins TRBV19 and TRBJ1-2; D is unresolved. The germline CDR1 and CDR2 sequences are LNHDA and SQIVND (reference sequence). The CDR3 extends over 14 amino acids. V lost 8 bases, J lost 1 base, and 14 bases lay in between. The CDR3, as DNA: TGTGCCAGTTACCAATCGGGTCGTAACTATGGCTACACCTTC. This translates into CASYQSGRNYGYTF.

Concerning this clone itself: The same CDR3 also results from other DNA sequences found in this sample. The CDR3 reads CASSLEGDYGYTF. In DNA, the CDR3 is TGTGCCAGCAGCTTAGAAGGGGACTATGGCTACACCTTC. V and J are TRBV7-9 and TRBJ1-2, with TRBD1 as a possible D gene (5 bases). The CDR3 totals 13 residues. Per germline, CDR1 SEHNR and CDR2 FQNEAQ (reference sequence). V gave up 1 base and J gave up 3 bases, with 6 bases separating them.

This clone was seen once. The V gene is TRBV28, the J gene TRBJ1-6; the D is unclear. V was cut by 4 bases and J by 1 base, with 5 bases left in between. This CDR3 is built from 14 residues. Germline CDR1 and CDR2: MDHEN and SYDVKM. The CDR3 region is CASSSSSYNSPLHF. In DNA form, the CDR3 reads TGTGCCAGCAGTTCTTCTTCCTATAATTCACCCCTCCACTTT.

The chain recombines TRBV3-1 (or the pseudogene TRBV3-2) with TRBJ2-7, with D unclear. CDR1 and CDR2 (germline): LGHDT, YNNKEL (reference sequence). The CDR3 is made up of 13 amino acids. Trimming cost V 1 base and J 6 bases, with 10 bases left between them. The CDR3 sequence is CASSQAELFEQYF. DNA of the CDR3: TGTGCCAGCAGCCAAGCTGAGTTGTTCGAGCAGTACTTC.

V usage is TRBV2 and J usage is TRBJ2-7; D unresolved. V shed 7 bases and J shed 1 base, with 5 bases lying between them. The CDR3 spans 11 residues. The germline gives CDR1 SNHLY, CDR2 FYNNEI. The CDR3 loop reads CASTQSYEQYF. CDR3 in DNA: TGTGCCAGCACACAGTCCTACGAGCAGTACTTC. Variable domain in full (rest from reference TRBV2 and TRBJ2-7): EPEVTQTPSHQVTQMGQEVILRCVPISNHLYFYWYRQILGQKVEFLVSFYNNEISEKSEIFDDQFSVERPDGSNFTLKIRSTKLEDSAMYFCASTQSYEQYFGPGTRLTVT.

The genes are TRBV9 and TRBJ1-2; the D gene is possibly TRBD1 (5 bases). CDR1 and CDR2 (germline): SGDLS, YYNGEE. This CDR3 comprises 16 residues. The V end was cut by 1 base, the J end by 2 bases, with 15 bases between. The CDR3 reads CASSVMEGPVNYGYTF. In DNA form, the CDR3 reads TGTGCCAGCAGCGTAATGGAGGGGCCAGTAAACTATGGCTACACCTTC.

The chain combines TRBV2 with TRBJ1-5; D may be TRBD1 (5 bases). With 8 bases removed from V and 3 bases from J, the gap between germline ends came to 14 bases. This CDR3 spans 14 amino acids. Germline values: CDR1 SNHLY, CDR2 FYNNEI. The CDR3 region is CASRGRGSNQPQHF. The CDR3 DNA reads as TGTGCCAGCCGGGGGAGGGGCTCCAATCAGCCCCAGCATTTT.

J is TRBJ2-3 and V is TRBV12-3 or TRBV12-4; 7 bases fit TRBD2. After removal of 3 bases from V and 11 bases from J, the junction contained 8 bases not matched to a gene. The CDR3 extends over 13 amino acids. This CDR3 reads CASSFSLRGEQYF. Here the CDR3 DNA reads TGTGCCAGCAGTTTCAGTTTACGGGGGGAGCAGTATTTT.

This clone occurred a few times. The chain recombines TRBV5-1 with TRBJ2-5, with D possibly TRBD1 on 5 matching bases. V gave up 0 bases and J gave up 6 bases, with 12 bases separating them. From germline, CDR1 is SGHRS and CDR2 YFSETQ. The CDR3 loop spans 14 amino acids. CDR3 protein: CASSLEGSPKTQYF. The CDR3, as DNA: TGCGCCAGCAGCTTGGAGGGGTCCCCGAAGACCCAGTACTTC.

The chain uses TRBV6-1 and TRBJ1-3; TRBD1 agrees at 8 bases. Germline lookup yields CDR1 MNHNS and CDR2 SASEGT. Trimming at V came to 3 bases and at J to 0 bases, leaving 4 bases not matched to a gene. The CDR3 runs to 16 residues. CDR3 DNA sequence: TGTGCCAGCAGTGAGGGACAGGCGGTCTCTGGAAACACCATATATTTT. This sequence encodes CASSEGQAVSGNTIYF.

V is TRBV2 and J is TRBJ1-5, with 9 bases matching TRBD1. CDR3 length: 15 residues. The V segment lost 5 bases and the J segment 9 bases; nucleotides outside the gene matches: 11. Germline V gene data show CDR1 as SNHLY and CDR2 as FYNNEI. This CDR3 reads CASSTTGQGKAPQHF. Written as DNA, the CDR3 is TGTGCCAGCAGTACAACGGGACAGGGAAAGGCGCCCCAGCATTTT.

DNA for the CDR3: TGTGCCAGTAGTATAGGACAGGGGACGGGTGAAAAACTGTTTTTT. Its translation is CASSIGQGTGEKLFF. This rearrangement joins TRBV19 to TRBJ1-4; the match to TRBD1 covers 8 bases. The germline gives CDR1 LNHDA, CDR2 SQIVND (reference sequence). Trimming removed 1 base from V and 7 bases from J; junction bases left unmatched: 5. This CDR3 is built from 15 residues.

The rearrangement uses TRBV3-1 (or the pseudogene TRBV3-2) and TRBJ2-7; 11 bases line up with TRBD2. With 3 bases clipped from V and 2 bases from J, the junction kept 12 bases outside the gene matches. The CDR3 spans 18 residues. Germline lookup yields CDR1 LGHDT and CDR2 YNNKEL (reference sequence). The CDR3 protein is CASSQSLAGGTLPYEQYF. DNA of the CDR3: TGTGCCAGCAGCCAGAGTCTAGCGGGGGGTACCCTCCCCTACGAGCAGTACTTC.

This clone was picked up a small number of times. This chain joins TRBV6-5 and TRBJ2-7, with D unresolved. The CDR3 sequence is 15 residues long. The V and J ends lost 5 bases and 2 bases respectively, with 16 bases between them. Looked up from germline, CDR1 is MNHEY and CDR2 is SVGAGI. The CDR3 region is CASSLNVAIPYEQYF. CDR3 bases: TGTGCCAGCAGTCTTAACGTCGCGATCCCCTACGAGCAGTACTTC.

The chain carries TRBV25-1 and TRBJ2-7, with a possible D match to TRBD2 (5 bases). The CDR3 spans 15 residues. In germline, CDR1 is MGHDK, CDR2 SYGVNS. Trimming cost V 8 bases and J 2 bases, with 19 bases left between them. CDR3 region: CASGTSTDGTYEQYF. For the CDR3, the DNA is TGTGCCAGCGGAACCTCGACGGACGGGACCTACGAGCAGTACTTC.

This clone was observed a single time. This chain joins TRBV6-5 and TRBJ2-2; possible D gene TRBD1, 6 bases. V lost 6 bases to trimming and J lost 6 bases, with 14 bases between them. In germline, CDR1 is MNHEY, CDR2 SVGAGI. The CDR3 runs to 14 residues. The CDR3 sequence is CASSALTGSGELFF. CDR3 nucleotides: TGTGCCAGCAGCGCCCTCACAGGGTCCGGGGAGCTGTTTTTT.

The chain combines TRBV7-9 with TRBJ1-1, with D maybe TRBD1 (6 bases). Trimming shortened V by 2 bases and J by 6 bases, and 13 bases separated the two germline ends. CDR1 and CDR2 from the germline V gene are SEHNR and FQNEAQ (reference sequence). The CDR3 length is 14 residues. In nucleotides, the CDR3 is TGTGCCAGCAGCTTACACGGGGGGGCATCTGAAGCTTTCTTT. Residues: CASSLHGGASEAFF.

V gene TRBV15 combines with J gene TRBJ1-1; tentatively, D is TRBD1 (6 bases). The CDR3 spans 17 residues. In germline, CDR1 is LNHNV, CDR2 YYDKDF (reference sequence). V was pared by 0 bases and J by 10 bases, with 24 bases between. CDR3 nucleotide sequence: TGTGCCACCAGCAGAGATCCACAGGGTTTTGTTCCCGCCCTAGCTTTCTTT. Protein: CATSRDPQGFVPALAFF.

The rearrangement joins TRBV25-1 to TRBJ2-1; D is perhaps TRBD1 (5 bases). Trimming removed 6 bases from V and 4 bases from J, with 22 bases in between. In germline, CDR1 is MGHDK, CDR2 SYGVNS. The CDR3 has 17 residues. The CDR3: CASSTNIGVPLYNEQFF. As DNA, the CDR3 is TGTGCCAGCAGCACCAATATAGGGGTGCCGCTTTACAATGAGCAGTTCTTC.

This chain joins TRBV5-1 and TRBJ1-5; the D is unclear. V gave up 1 base and J gave up 4 bases, with 6 bases separating them. The germline V gene encodes CDR1 SGHRS and CDR2 YFSETQ. The CDR3 covers 13 residues. CDR3 sequence reads: CASSLRENQPQHF. CDR3 DNA: TGCGCCAGCAGCTTGAGGGAGAATCAGCCCCAGCATTTT.

The genes are TRBV7-9 and TRBJ2-3, with D perhaps matching TRBD2 (6 bases). The CDR3 consists of 16 residues. Trimming took off 7 bases at V and 1 base at J, with 18 bases between the two ends. Germline values: CDR1 SEHNR, CDR2 FQNEAQ (reference sequence). The CDR3 sequence: CASTSWGVPRTDTQYF. CDR3 sequence (DNA): TGTGCCAGCACCTCATGGGGGGTTCCTCGCACAGATACGCAGTATTTT.

V is TRBV4-1 and J is TRBJ1-5, with TRBD1 as a possible D gene (6 bases). V lost 5 bases to trimming and J lost 7 bases, with 15 bases between them. The CDR3 extends over 14 amino acids. CDR1 and CDR2 from the germline V gene are MGHRA and YSYEKL. In DNA form, the CDR3 reads TGCGCCAGCAGCTCCACAGGGAGATCGCAGCCCCAGCATTTT. This encodes CASSSTGRSQPQHF.

The rearrangement links TRBV6-5 to TRBJ2-1; 7 bases match TRBD2. The germline gives CDR1 MNHEY, CDR2 SVGAGI. With V trimmed by 7 bases and J by 0 bases, 6 bases remained unmatched. The CDR3 extends over 15 amino acids. CDR3 sequence reads: CASIGLAASYNEQFF. The CDR3 nucleotides read TGTGCCAGCATCGGGCTAGCGGCCTCCTACAATGAGCAGTTCTTC.

V is TRBV30 and J is TRBJ2-7; D is unclear. CDR1 and CDR2 from the germline V gene are GTSNPN and SVGIG (reference sequence). The CDR3 extends over 12 amino acids. With 2 bases removed from V and 0 bases from J, the gap between germline ends came to 5 bases. The CDR3 DNA reads as TGTGCCTGGAGTTTCTTCTCCTACGAGCAGTACTTC. The encoded protein is CAWSFFSYEQYF.